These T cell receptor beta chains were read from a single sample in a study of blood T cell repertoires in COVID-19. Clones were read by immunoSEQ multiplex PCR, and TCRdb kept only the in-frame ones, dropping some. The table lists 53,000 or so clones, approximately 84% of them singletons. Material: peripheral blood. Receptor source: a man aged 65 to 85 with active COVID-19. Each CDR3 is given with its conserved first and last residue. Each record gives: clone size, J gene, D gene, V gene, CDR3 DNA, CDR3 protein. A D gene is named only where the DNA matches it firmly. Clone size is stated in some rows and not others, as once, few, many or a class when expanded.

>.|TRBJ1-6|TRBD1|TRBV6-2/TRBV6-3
TGTGCCAGCAGCCGCGGACAGGGATATAATTCACCCCTCCACTTT
CASSRGQGYNSPLHF
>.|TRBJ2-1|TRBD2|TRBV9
TGTGCCAGCAGCGTTAGCGGGAGGGCCTATAATGAGCAGTTCTTC
CASSVSGRAYNEQFF
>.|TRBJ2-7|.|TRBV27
TGTGCCAGCAGTTTATTAGGATCGGGGAGACCCTACGAGCAGTACTTC
CASSLLGSGRPYEQYF
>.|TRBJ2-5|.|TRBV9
TGTGCCAGCTCTACAGGTCTAGAAGAGACCCAGTACTTC
CASSTGLEETQYF
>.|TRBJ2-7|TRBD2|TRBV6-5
TGTGCCAGCAGTTCCACTAGCGGAGGAGCCTACGAGCAGTACTTC
CASSSTSGGAYEQYF
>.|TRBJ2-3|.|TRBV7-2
TGTGCCAGCAGCTTTATTCCGGGCACAGATACGCAGTATTTT
CASSFIPGTDTQYF
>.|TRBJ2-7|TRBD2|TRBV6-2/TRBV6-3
TGTGCCAGCAGCCCTTTTCAAGCTAGCGGGACCTCCTACGAGCAGTACTTC
CASSPFQASGTSYEQYF
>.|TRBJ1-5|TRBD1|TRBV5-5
TGTGCCAGCAGCACTTACGGACAGGGGGATCAGCCCCAGCATTTT
CASSTYGQGDQPQHF
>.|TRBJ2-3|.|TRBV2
TGTGCCAGCAGAGCCCGCGGAGATACGCAGTATTTT
CASRARGDTQYF
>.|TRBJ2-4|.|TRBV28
TGTGCCAGCAGTTTACGGGGGATAGCCAAAAACATTCAGTACTTC
CASSLRGIAKNIQYF
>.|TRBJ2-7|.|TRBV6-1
TGTGCCAGCAGTGAACAGGGTTCGTTCTACGAGCAGTACTTC
CASSEQGSFYEQYF
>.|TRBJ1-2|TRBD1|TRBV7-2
TGTGCCAGCAGCTTAGATCAGACAGGGAGCTATGGCTACACCTTC
CASSLDQTGSYGYTF
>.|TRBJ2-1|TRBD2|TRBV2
TGTGCCAGCAGTGAAGTGGGAGGGAACTACAATGAGCAGTTCTTC
CASSEVGGNYNEQFF
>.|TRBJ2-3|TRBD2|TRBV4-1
TGCGCCAGCAGCCAATGGGCTAGCGGGAGGGCACTGCCAACAGATACGCAGTATTTT
CASSQWASGRALPTDTQYF
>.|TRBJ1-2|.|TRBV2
TGTGCCAGCAGTGAACAGGGAGGAACCTATGGCTACACCTTC
CASSEQGGTYGYTF
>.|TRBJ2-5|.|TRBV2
TGTGCCAGCCAGGGAACCCAAGAGACCCAGTACTTC
CASQGTQETQYF
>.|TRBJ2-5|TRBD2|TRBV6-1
TGTGCCAGCAGTGAATCGACTAGCGGGAGTCTCGTGACCCAGTACTTC
CASSESTSGSLVTQYF
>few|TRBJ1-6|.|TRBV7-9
TGTGCCAGCAGCTTAGAGGGGACACTTAATTCACCCCTCCACTTT
CASSLEGTLNSPLHF
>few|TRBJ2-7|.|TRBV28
TGTGCCAGCAGTTCCCCTGCGGACGAGCAGTACTTC
CASSSPADEQYF
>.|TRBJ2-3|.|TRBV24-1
TGTGCCACCAGTAGTTCGGCCGGGACAGATACGCAGTATTTT
CATSSSAGTDTQYF
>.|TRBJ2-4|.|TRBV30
TGTGCCTGGAGTCCCCCGACAAGTGAGAACATTCAGTACTTC
CAWSPPTSENIQYF
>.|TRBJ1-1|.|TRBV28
TGTGCCAGCAGTTCTTTCCAACAGGGCTACACTGAAGCTTTCTTT
CASSSFQQGYTEAFF
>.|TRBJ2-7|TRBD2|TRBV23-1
TGCGCCAGCAGACCGGGACAGGGGGGGACTAGCGGGAGTCATTACGAGCAGTACTTC
CASRPGQGGTSGSHYEQYF
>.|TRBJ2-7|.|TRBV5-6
TGTGCCAGCAGCTTGTCTTCTAGATTCCACGAGCAGTACTTC
CASSLSSRFHEQYF
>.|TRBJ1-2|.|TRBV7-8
TGTGCCAGCAGTCTCTCAGGGCAGTACTATGGCTACACCTTC
CASSLSGQYYGYTF
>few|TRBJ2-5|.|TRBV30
TGTGCCTGGAGTGGGTATGGGAGAGAGACCCAGTACTTC
CAWSGYGRETQYF
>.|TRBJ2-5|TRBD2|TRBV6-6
TGTGCCAGCAGTTACTCTTCCGGGAGGGGACAAGAGACCCAGTACTTC
CASSYSSGRGQETQYF
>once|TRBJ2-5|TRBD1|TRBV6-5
TGTGCCAGCAGTTACGGGACAGGGGGCAGCCGGGGAACCCAGTACTTC
CASSYGTGGSRGTQYF
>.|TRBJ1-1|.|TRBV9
TGTGCCAGCAGCGTAGACAGCCCCGAGAACACTGAAGCTTTCTTT
CASSVDSPENTEAFF
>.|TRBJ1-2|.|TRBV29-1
TGCAGCGGGGCGGACAGCCCTAACTATGGCTACACCTTC
CSGADSPNYGYTF
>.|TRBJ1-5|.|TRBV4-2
TGTGCCAGCAGCCAAGCAGTGGGGCTAAATCAGCCCCAGCATTTT
CASSQAVGLNQPQHF
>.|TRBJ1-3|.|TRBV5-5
TGTGCCAGCAGCTTGGGTACGGGGTCGGGAAACACCATATATTTT
CASSLGTGSGNTIYF
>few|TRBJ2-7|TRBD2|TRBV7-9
TGTGCCAGCAGCGTGCTAGCGGGAGGGTACGAGCAGTACTTC
CASSVLAGGYEQYF
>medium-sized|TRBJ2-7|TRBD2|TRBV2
TGTGCCAGCACCCAAGCGGGAGGTTCCTACGAGCAGTACTTC
CASTQAGGSYEQYF
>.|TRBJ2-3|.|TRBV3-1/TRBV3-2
TGTGCCAGCAGCCACTTAACAGGGTATGCGGATACGCAGTATTTT
CASSHLTGYADTQYF
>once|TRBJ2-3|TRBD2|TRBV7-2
TGTGCCAGCAGCTCCGGACCAGGTCTAGCGGGAGGCCGAGATACGCAGTATTTT
CASSSGPGLAGGRDTQYF
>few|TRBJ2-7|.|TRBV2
TGTGCCAGCAGGGGGGAACCAACTAGCATGGGGGACTTC
CASRGEPTSMGDF
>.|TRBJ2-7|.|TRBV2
TGTGCCAGCGGCAGCTCCTACGAGCAGTACTTC
CASGSSYEQYF
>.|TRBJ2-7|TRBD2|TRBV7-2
TGTGCCAGCAGCTTAGAGACTAGCGTCCGTCGGCAGTACTTC
CASSLETSVRRQYF
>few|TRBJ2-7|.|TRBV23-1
TGCGCCAGCAGTCAACTGGGCCTGTCCTACGAGCAGTACTTC
CASSQLGLSYEQYF
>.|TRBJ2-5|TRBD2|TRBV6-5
TGTGCCAGCAGCCCCGGGGGGGGGCCAGCAACCCAGTACTTC
CASSPGGGPATQYF
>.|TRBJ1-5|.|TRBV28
TGTGCCAGCGGCTTGGACAAAAATCAGCCCCAGCATTTT
CASGLDKNQPQHF
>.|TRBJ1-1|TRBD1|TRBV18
TGTGCCAGCTCACCCGACAGGGTTGGTGGGGACACTGAAGCTTTCTTT
CASSPDRVGGDTEAFF
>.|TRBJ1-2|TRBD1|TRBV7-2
TGTGCCAGCAGCTTGGACAGGGGGCTGTCTAGTGGCTACACCTTC
CASSLDRGLSSGYTF
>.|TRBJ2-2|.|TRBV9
TGTGCCAGCAGCGTAGGGATACAGGATTCCGGCGGGGAGCTGTTTTTT
CASSVGIQDSGGELFF
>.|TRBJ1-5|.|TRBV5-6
TGTGCCAGCAGCTTGGGGGGTCGGGGTCGTAGCAATCAGCCCCAGCATTTT
CASSLGGRGRSNQPQHF
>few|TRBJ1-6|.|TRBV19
TGTGCCAGTAGTATAGGCGACAGCCCCCAAAGTCTCCACTTT
CASSIGDSPQSLHF
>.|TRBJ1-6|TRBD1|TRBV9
TGTGCCAGCAGCGCTCGGACAGGGAAGAATTCACCCCTCCACTTT
CASSARTGKNSPLHF
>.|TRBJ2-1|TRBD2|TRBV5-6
TGTGCCAGCAGCGGAGGGACTAGCGGGAGGAATGAGCAGTTCTTC
CASSGGTSGRNEQFF
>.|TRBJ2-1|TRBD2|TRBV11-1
TGTGCCAGCGCCTCCAGCGGGAACCGGAATGAGCAGTTCTTC
CASASSGNRNEQFF
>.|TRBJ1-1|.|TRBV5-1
TGCGCCAGCAGCTTGGAGGCCACAGCCACTGAAGCTTTCTTT
CASSLEATATEAFF
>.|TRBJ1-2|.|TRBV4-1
TGCGCCAGCAGCTTCCAAGCGGGATATGATGGCTACACCTTC
CASSFQAGYDGYTF
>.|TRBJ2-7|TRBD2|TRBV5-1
TGCGCCAGCAGCTTGGGGTCTAGCGGGAGGGTCGCCTACGAGCAGTACTTC
CASSLGSSGRVAYEQYF